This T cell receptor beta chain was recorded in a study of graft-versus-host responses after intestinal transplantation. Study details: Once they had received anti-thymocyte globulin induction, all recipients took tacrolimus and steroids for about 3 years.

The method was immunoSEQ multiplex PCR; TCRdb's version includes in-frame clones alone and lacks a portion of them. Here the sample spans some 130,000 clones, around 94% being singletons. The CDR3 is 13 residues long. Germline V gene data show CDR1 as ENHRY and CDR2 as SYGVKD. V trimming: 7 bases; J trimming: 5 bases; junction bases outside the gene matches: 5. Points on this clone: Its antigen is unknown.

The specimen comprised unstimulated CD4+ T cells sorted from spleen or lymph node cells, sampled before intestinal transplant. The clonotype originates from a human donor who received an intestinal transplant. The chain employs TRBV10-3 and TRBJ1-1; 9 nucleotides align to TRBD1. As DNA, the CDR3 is TGTGCCATCACCAAGACAGGGGGGACTGAAGCTTTCTTT. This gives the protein CAITKTGGTEAFF.